This T cell receptor beta chain comes out of a study of T cells in Graves' hyperthyroidism and ophthalmopathy. Study summary: Peripheral blood samples were taken at initial diagnosis, prior to any treatment. Study-level points and caveats: The model identified upcoming ophthalmopathy a median about 6.5 months ahead of onset.

Exclusion of a patient resulted from uncontrolled infection, other autoimmune disease, pregnancy or lactation. PBMCs were collected from a 10 ml volume of fresh peripheral blood. Using RNA transcripts as the source, TCR beta CDR3 regions were amplified. During a first-round RT-PCR of the TCR CDR3, the HTBI primer set was used. TCRdb independently ran MiXCR on the multiplex PCR reads; one entry per CDR3 protein. The table lists 450,000 to 650,000 distinct CDR3 sequences, approximately 14% of them singletons. The V and J ends lost 6 bases and 7 bases respectively, with 12 bases between them. This CDR3 spans 13 amino acids. Germline CDR1 MNHEY, CDR2 SMNVEV (reference sequence). This clonotype was picked up many times. Its antigen is not known.

Sequencing was carried out using blood. The chain combines TRBV27 with TRBJ2-2; D ambiguous. This sequence was found in a woman under 30 with Graves' ophthalmopathy. CDR3: CASSASFSGELFF. CDR3 bases: TGTGCCAGCAGCGCCTCGTTTAGCGGGGAGCTGTTTTTT.